The subject of this entry is one T cell receptor (beta chain). The time point was: pretreatment peripheral blood. Measured with immunoSEQ multiplex PCR; TCRdb has only the in-frame clones, and not every one. This sample carries 85,000 to 95,000 clones, about 90% of them seen once, and the ten largest clones take under 2%. These data belong to a study of PD-L1 blockade in urothelial cancer. Whole-study context: Chemotherapy regimens numbering 0 to 3 had been given to patients.

The length of the CDR3 is 12 residues. V dropped 10 bases and J dropped 3 bases, with 13 bases sitting between them. Germline V gene sequence: CDR1 SNHLY, CDR2 FYNNEI. Sequences were derived from PBMCs, sampled around atezolizumab (anti-PD-L1) treatment. V gene TRBV2 combines with J gene TRBJ2-7, with D maybe TRBD2 (6 bases). The sequence derives from a man aged 55 to 69 with urothelial cancer. CDR3 protein: CATGRLGYEQYF. The CDR3, as DNA: TGTGCCACCGGGAGACTCGGCTACGAGCAGTACTTC.